The clone carrying this T cell receptor (beta chain) has a handful of counts. The antigen remains unidentified. This record belongs to a study of vaccination effects on CD4 cells after COVID-19. Germline CDR1 and CDR2: SGHTA and FQGNSA. Between the trimmed V and J ends, which lost 1 base and 8 bases, there was a span of 11 bases. This CDR3 has 13 residues. Viral peptide pool expansion of antigen-specific CD4+ T cells preceded sequencing in the ViraFEST assay. When 10 to 11 days of culture had elapsed, CD4+ T cells were isolated. Vaccinees lacked prior SARS-CoV-2 infection and tested negative for nucleocapsid antibodies. After around 2.2 million PBMC were placed in each well, they were cultured with 10 IU/ml IL-2 and roughly 10 ug/ml peptides. Cultures got half-medium changes with IL-2 on days 3 and 7. Notes on the study in general: Cross-reaction with common cold coronaviruses was seen in only 1 of 255 vaccine-induced clones from healthy vaccinees. Marked clonal contraction of infection- and vaccine-induced clones was seen late after vaccination.

Assay used: immunoSEQ multiplex PCR; TCRdb lists only in-frame clones, some missing. The sample carries tens of thousands of clones, roughly 78% recorded once. Sequenced material: CD4+ T cells from PBMCs cultured with HCoV-OC43 spike peptides, taken before COVID-19 vaccination. This sample's subset: HCoV-OC43 spike overlapping peptide pool stimulation. The clonotype comes from a human donor who received a COVID-19 vaccine. This chain joins TRBV7-2 and TRBJ1-2; D may be TRBD1 (5 bases). The chain's CDR3 is CASSLVGHGGYTF. The CDR3 coding sequence is TGTGCCAGCAGCTTAGTGGGGCATGGCGGCTACACCTTC.